Sequencing of this T cell receptor beta chain was carried out in a study of identical twins. A single record per CDR3 protein comes from TCRdb applying MiXCR to the 5' RACE reads. The sample records 400,000 to 500,000 distinct CDR3 sequences, roughly 18% being singletons. This CDR3 comprises 15 residues. Germline assignment: CDR1 MNHNS and CDR2 SASEGT. V shed 8 bases and J shed 4 bases, with 15 bases lying between them. This clonotype was seen a handful of times. The clonotype was recovered from a man aged 45-60 years in good health. The sequenced sample was naive T cells sorted from blood. The chain couples TRBV6-1 to TRBJ2-6; D remains unclear. CDR3 protein: CASAYEASGANVLTF. The DNA for the CDR3 is TGTGCCAGCGCATACGAGGCGTCCGGGGCCAACGTCCTGACTTTC.